These 24 T cell receptor beta chains originate from one sample sequenced in a study of cytomegalovirus exposure and HLA in healthy donors. Researchers ran the PCR with 60 Vbeta and 13 Jbeta primers. Measured with immunoSEQ multiplex PCR; TCRdb has only the in-frame clones, and not every one. The data contain approximately 200,000 clones, 70% to 80% of them singletons. Sequenced material: PBMCs. These receptors originate from a girl between 10 and 17 years old in good health and CMV-seropositive.

This clone was counted only a few times. V usage is TRBV2 and J usage is TRBJ2-1; 7 bases are shared with TRBD2. This CDR3 is built from 16 residues. In germline, CDR1 is SNHLY, CDR2 FYNNEI. J gave up 6 bases and V 1 base, and 9 bases lay outside the gene matches. CDR3 in DNA: TGTGCCAGCAGTGAAGGGACGGGGGGTAATCGCAATGAGCAGTTCTTC. It specifies CASSEGTGGNRNEQFF.

V usage is TRBV25-1 and J usage is TRBJ1-2; 10 nucleotides match TRBD1. The CDR3 contains 14 residues. The V gene end was trimmed by 3 bases and the J gene end by 4 bases; junction bases not matched to a gene: 2. Germline loops: CDR1 MGHDK, CDR2 SYGVNS. The CDR3 loop is CASSEGDRGYGYTF. DNA for the CDR3: TGTGCCAGCAGTGAGGGGGACAGGGGCTATGGCTACACCTTC.

V is TRBV6-5 and J is TRBJ1-1; TRBD1 matches 8 bases. Looked up from germline, CDR1 is MNHEY and CDR2 is SVGAGI. The CDR3 is 15 residues long. V dropped 0 bases and J dropped 8; count of bases not matched to a gene: 8. CDR3 protein: CASSYSATGGTEAFF. CDR3 DNA sequence: TGTGCCAGCAGTTACTCCGCTACAGGGGGAACCGAAGCTTTCTTT.

The chain couples TRBV10-3 to TRBJ2-2, with no clear D. Germline loops: CDR1 ENHRY, CDR2 SYGVKD. The CDR3 is 14 residues long. Between the trimmed V and J ends, which lost 3 bases and 3 bases, there was a span of 8 bases. In nucleotides, the CDR3 is TGTGCCATCAGTGATGTCCTATACACCGGGGAGCTGTTTTTT. This translates into CAISDVLYTGELFF.

The chain recombines TRBV19 with TRBJ1-4, with D tentatively TRBD1 (5 bases). V was cut by 3 bases and J by 14 bases, with 16 bases left in between. The germline CDR1 and CDR2 sequences are LNHDA and SQIVND (reference sequence). The CDR3 runs 13 residues. CDR3 coding DNA: TGTGCCAGTAGTATTTCGGGGGAGTTCGGCCTGTTTTTT. It yields the protein CASSISGEFGLFF.

The V gene is TRBV30, the J gene TRBJ2-3; the match to TRBD2 covers 10 bases. The CDR3 sequence is 14 residues long. Trimming took 0 bases from V and 7 from J; bases not matched to a gene: 4. Germline-derived CDR1 and CDR2 are GTSNPN and SVGIG (reference sequence). CDR3 loop: CAWSVAGGRNTQYF. The CDR3 DNA reads as TGTGCCTGGAGTGTAGCGGGGGGGCGAAATACGCAGTATTTT.

The chain has TRBV5-6 and TRBJ2-3; 12 nucleotides line up with TRBD1. After removal of 3 bases from V and 1 base from J, the junction contained 3 bases not matched to a gene. Germline-derived CDR1 and CDR2 are SGHDT and YYEEEE. The CDR3 extends over 16 amino acids. The CDR3 here is CASSWGQGARTDTQYF. The CDR3 nucleotides are TGTGCCAGCAGCTGGGGACAGGGGGCTCGCACAGATACGCAGTATTTT.

As concerns this clone: Germline and junction disagree at one end, which may indicate a read error. The gene calls are TRBV7-2 and TRBJ2-5; TRBD2 matches 8 bases. The closer fit of TRBJ2-7 to the DNA end suggests the J call may be wrong. Germline V gene lookup returns CDR1 SGHTA and CDR2 FQGNSA. The CDR3 has 15 amino acids. DNA of the CDR3: TGTGCCAGCAGCCTAGCGGATAGCGGGGACTACGAGCAGTACTTC. This encodes CASSLADSGDYEQYF.

The genes are TRBV6-1 and TRBJ2-7; 13 nucleotides match TRBD2. Per germline, CDR1 MNHNS and CDR2 SASEGT. The CDR3 extends over 15 amino acids. V lost 5 bases, J lost 4 bases, and 5 bases stayed unmatched. CDR3: CASSLGTSGVYEQYF. The CDR3 DNA is TGTGCCAGCAGTCTCGGGACTAGCGGGGTTTACGAGCAGTACTTC.

This chain links TRBV21-1 with TRBJ1-1. TRBV21-1 is a listed pseudogene. The CDR3 loop spans 12 amino acids. The CDR3 DNA reads as TGTGCCAGCAGCAACTCGGACACTGAAGCTTTCTTT. This gives the protein CASSNSDTEAFF.

The CDR3: CASSKLGGNTEAFF. Written as DNA, the CDR3 is TGTGCCAGCAGCAAACTAGGGGGGAACACTGAAGCTTTCTTT. The chain employs TRBV7-2 and TRBJ1-1; tentatively, D is TRBD1 (6 bases). The CDR3 is made up of 14 amino acids. Germline V lookup: CDR1 SGHTA, CDR2 FQGNSA. The V gene lost 5 bases and the J gene lost 1 base, with 11 bases spanning the gap.

The chain recombines TRBV2 with TRBJ2-7, with 9 bases fitting TRBD1. V dropped 6 bases and J dropped 5; count of bases not matched to a gene: 5. Germline values: CDR1 SNHLY, CDR2 FYNNEI. The CDR3 has 13 amino acids. The CDR3 DNA follows: TGTGCCAGCAGAGTCACAGGGGGCGACGAGCAGTACTTC. It encodes CASRVTGGDEQYF. Supplemented by reference TRBV2 and TRBJ2-7, the full variable domain reads EPEVTQTPSHQVTQMGQEVILRCVPISNHLYFYWYRQILGQKVEFLVSFYNNEISEKSEIFDDQFSVERPDGSNFTLKIRSTKLEDSAMYFCASRVTGGDEQYFGPGTRLTVT.

The chain links TRBV2 to TRBJ2-1, with D possibly matching TRBD1 (7 bases). V was shortened by 6 bases and J by 1 base, with 28 bases between the two germline ends. This CDR3 region has 20 residues. Germline V gene sequence: CDR1 SNHLY, CDR2 FYNNEI. CDR3 amino acids: CASRGGTDTPVIWSYNEQFF. The CDR3 coding sequence is TGTGCCAGCAGGGGCGGGACAGATACCCCCGTAATATGGTCCTACAATGAGCAGTTCTTC.

The rearrangement links TRBV5-8 to TRBJ1-2, with 10 bases lining up with TRBD1. In germline, CDR1 is SGHTS, CDR2 YDEGEE. The length of the CDR3 is 17 residues. With V trimmed by 5 bases and J by 8 bases, 18 bases remained unmatched. The CDR3 region is CASRLPSDLDRGLGYTF. CDR3 bases: TGTGCCAGCAGACTCCCTTCGGACCTCGACAGGGGGCTCGGCTACACCTTC.

V usage is TRBV5-1 and J usage is TRBJ2-5; 12 bases map to TRBD2. The V and J ends lost 4 bases and 1 base, in that order; junction bases with no gene match: 2. Germline V lookup: CDR1 SGHRS, CDR2 YFSETQ. The length of the CDR3 is 15 residues. CDR3 residues: CASSRTSGAQETQYF. The CDR3 DNA reads TGCGCCAGCAGCAGGACTAGCGGGGCCCAAGAGACCCAGTACTTC. Together with reference TRBV5-1 and TRBJ2-5, the CDR3 gives the full variable domain: KAGVTQTPRYLIKTRGQQVTLSCSPISGHRSVSWYQQTPGQGLQFLFEYFSETQRNKGNFPGRFSGRQFSNSRSEMNVSTLELGDSALYLCASSRTSGAQETQYFGPGTRLLVL.

The genes are TRBV11-2 and TRBJ2-6; 7 nucleotides align to TRBD2. CDR1 SGHAT and CDR2 FQNNGV come from the germline V gene. This CDR3 is built from 16 residues. Trimming cost V 5 bases and J 2 bases; bases outside gene matches: 6. This chain's CDR3 is CASSPRTSAGANVLTF. The CDR3 DNA reads TGTGCCAGCAGCCCAAGAACTAGCGCTGGGGCCAACGTCCTGACTTTC.

This clone showed up just a few times. The chain carries TRBV6-1 and TRBJ2-5; D uncertain. Trimming removed 8 bases from V and 4 bases from J, with 5 bases in between. CDR1 and CDR2 (germline): MNHNS, SASEGT. This CDR3 has 10 residues. CDR3 region: CASLLETQYF. The DNA for the CDR3 is TGTGCCAGCCTCCTAGAGACCCAGTACTTC.

This clone was recorded only once. In nucleotides, the CDR3 is TGCGCCAGCAGGACCCGGACAGGATCTGGAAACACCATATATTTT. This gives the protein CASRTRTGSGNTIYF. The chain combines TRBV10-2 with TRBJ1-3; 7 bases match TRBD1. The CDR3 covers 15 residues. Trimming removed 6 bases from V and 1 base from J; junction bases left unmatched: 6. The germline gives CDR1 WSHSY, CDR2 SAAADI.

The chain uses TRBV6-4 and TRBJ2-3, with TRBD2 matching 8 bases. After removal of 4 bases from V and 6 bases from J, the junction contained 6 bases not matched to a gene. This CDR3 has 14 residues. Germline assignment: CDR1 MRHNA and CDR2 SNTAGT. CDR3 sequence: CASSAGGPGDTQYF. CDR3 DNA: TGTGCCAGCAGTGCGGGGGGGCCAGGGGATACGCAGTATTTT.

This chain connects TRBV4-1 to TRBJ1-2, with 7 bases aligning to TRBD1. Germline V gives CDR1 MGHRA, CDR2 YSYEKL. The CDR3 spans 15 residues. Trimming at V came to 2 bases and at J to 10 bases, leaving 13 bases not matched to a gene. CDR3 nucleotide sequence: TGCGCCAGCAGCCAACCGGGACAGAGGGGAGTTTACTACACCTTC. It translates to CASSQPGQRGVYYTF.

This chain links TRBV5-4 with TRBJ2-5; 10 positions match TRBD1. The germline gives CDR1 SGHNT, CDR2 YYREEE (reference sequence). CDR3 length: 16 amino acids. J gave up 5 bases and V 0 bases, and 7 bases lay outside the gene matches. CDR3 coding DNA: TGTGCCAGCAGCTTGGAGCGGGACAGGGGTGGGGAGACCCAGTACTTC. Its protein product is CASSLERDRGGETQYF.

Comment on this clone: Other DNA sequences in this specimen translate into the identical CDR3. The chain combines TRBV5-1 with TRBJ2-5; maybe TRBD1 (5 bases). Germline V gene data show CDR1 as SGHRS and CDR2 as YFSETQ. The CDR3 sequence is 15 residues long. The V end lost 2 bases, the J end lost 2 bases, and 13 bases lay between the germline ends. The CDR3 coding sequence is TGCGCCAGCAGCTTAGTCCAGGGCAGACAAGAGACCCAGTACTTC. Protein: CASSLVQGRQETQYF.

The genes are TRBV10-3 and TRBJ2-1; D remains ambiguous. V shed 10 bases and J shed 1 base, with 5 bases lying between them. The germline gives CDR1 ENHRY, CDR2 SYGVKD. This CDR3 region has 11 residues. The DNA of the CDR3 is TGTGCCACGTCTTCCTACAATGAGCAGTTCTTC. The encoded protein is CATSSYNEQFF.

The chain couples TRBV18 to TRBJ1-4; D possibly corresponds to TRBD1 (5 bases). V was shortened by 3 bases and J by 8 bases, with 19 bases between the two germline ends. This CDR3 is built from 16 residues. Germline CDR1 and CDR2: KGHSH and LQKENI. The CDR3 loop is CASSPPPGLLDEKLFF. Written as DNA, the CDR3 is TGTGCCAGCTCACCGCCCCCGGGACTTTTAGACGAAAAACTGTTTTTT.